This T cell receptor beta chain was captured in a study of T cell responses to AZD1222 COVID-19 vaccine. Points from the study as a whole: Every sample of the repertoires postdated the peak T cell response. Once two AZD1222 doses were given, Spike-specific TCR breadth and depth went up. CD4 TCRs linked to vaccination spanned spike, dominating at 160-218 and 743-854. Donors, mostly white British, included more females; clonal diversity was possibly underestimated.

Germline V lookup: CDR1 SGHTA, CDR2 FQGNSA. V was shortened by 3 bases and J by 5 bases, with 13 bases between the two germline ends. This CDR3 contains 15 residues. Assay used: immunoSEQ multiplex PCR; TCRdb lists only in-frame clones, some missing. The table includes roughly 120,000 clones, roughly nine tenths detected once. For this clone: Antigen specificity is unknown.

The J gene is TRBJ2-2, the V gene TRBV7-2; no clear D gene. The TCR originated in an adult in good health. The sample consisted of peripheral blood, taken on day 0 of AZD1222 vaccination. CDR3 sequence reads: CASSFGPGRTGELFF. The CDR3 nucleotides are TGTGCCAGCAGCTTCGGTCCAGGAAGGACCGGGGAGCTGTTTTTT. Combining the CDR3 with reference TRBV7-2 and TRBJ2-2 gives the whole variable domain GAGVSQSPSNKVTEKGKDVELRCDPISGHTALYWYRQSLGQGLEFLIYFQGNSAPDKSGLPSDRFSAERTGGSVSTLTIQRTQQEDSAVYLCASSFGPGRTGELFFGEGSRLTVL.